This T cell receptor (beta chain) comes out of a study of spatial heterogeneity in lung cancer. Every TCR cDNA molecule carried a tag that served as a unique molecular identifier. From the 5' RACE reads, TCRdb called clonotypes with MiXCR, one entry per CDR3 protein. The table has around 20,000 distinct CDR3 sequences, 9.6% seen once. CDR3 length: 18 residues. CDR1 SGDLS and CDR2 YYNGEE come from the germline V gene. Trimming stripped 1 base from V and 5 bases from J, with 21 bases between. Documented time point: sample taken at primary tumor resection. Researchers sequenced whole RNA taken from tumor, nontumor lung or frozen PBMC without sorting. Study results and caveats: Counts of expanded alpha and beta TCRs within tumors tracked the tumor nonsynonymous mutation count.

This clonotype has only a few counts. The antigen is not known. A library prepared for alpha chains yielded this beta chain as an off-target read; its size is of little meaning. The clonotype comes from a female donor with early-stage non-small cell lung cancer. The sequenced sample was lung tumor tissue, obtained at surgery. The rearrangement joins TRBV9 to TRBJ2-2; the D gene could be TRBD1 or TRBD2 (6 bases each). In DNA, the CDR3 is TGTGCCAGCAGCGTAACTCGACTGACAGGAGGGGGGACCGGGGAGCTGTTTTTT. It encodes CASSVTRLTGGGTGELFF.